These T cell receptor beta chains were read from a single sample in a study of blood T cell repertoires in COVID-19. TCRdb's table, derived via immunoSEQ multiplex PCR, lists solely in-frame clones and lacks some. Here the sample spans 200,000 to 250,000 clones, around 84% being singletons. Sequencing used peripheral blood. These receptors were collected from a man aged 25-45 years with active or convalescent COVID-19. Both conserved end residues are part of each CDR3. D genes are given only for firm matches. Some rows have no size entry. The others give once, few or many, or a class for an expanded clone.

j_call: TRBJ1-3; clone_size: NA; d_call: NA; v_call: TRBV2; cdr3_aa: CASIGSGAGNTIYF; cdr3_nt: TGTGCCAGCATAGGTTCGGGGGCTGGAAACACCATATATTTT
j_call: TRBJ1-1; clone_size: NA; d_call: TRBD1; v_call: TRBV5-1; cdr3_aa: CASSDPGTGFTEAFF; cdr3_nt: TGCGCCAGCAGCGACCCCGGGACAGGGTTCACTGAAGCTTTCTTT
j_call: TRBJ2-3; clone_size: NA; d_call: TRBD2; v_call: TRBV28; cdr3_aa: CASSLGGGPDTQYF; cdr3_nt: TGTGCCAGCAGTTTAGGGGGGGGTCCAGATACGCAGTATTTT
j_call: TRBJ1-4; clone_size: NA; d_call: NA; v_call: TRBV4-1; cdr3_aa: CASRWASIANEKLFF; cdr3_nt: TGCGCCAGCAGGTGGGCCAGTATTGCTAATGAAAAACTGTTTTTT
j_call: TRBJ1-4; clone_size: once; d_call: NA; v_call: TRBV7-9; cdr3_aa: CASSPAERSNEKLFF; cdr3_nt: TGTGCCAGCAGCCCGGCGGAACGCTCTAATGAAAAACTGTTTTTT
j_call: TRBJ2-2; clone_size: NA; d_call: TRBD2; v_call: TRBV19; cdr3_aa: CASSPGDYRTGELFF; cdr3_nt: TGTGCCAGTAGTCCCGGGGACTACCGCACCGGGGAGCTGTTTTTT
j_call: TRBJ1-1; clone_size: NA; d_call: NA; v_call: TRBV29-1; cdr3_aa: CSVEPSRPRDTEAFF; cdr3_nt: TGCAGCGTTGAACCCTCACGGCCCCGGGACACTGAAGCTTTCTTT
j_call: TRBJ1-1; clone_size: NA; d_call: NA; v_call: TRBV7-8; cdr3_aa: CASSLSQTVGVLNTEAFF; cdr3_nt: TGTGCCAGCAGCTTATCGCAAACCGTAGGGGTCCTGAACACTGAAGCTTTCTTT
j_call: TRBJ2-7; clone_size: few; d_call: NA; v_call: TRBV5-1; cdr3_aa: CASSLGTYLDYEQYF; cdr3_nt: TGCGCCAGCAGCTTAGGGACATACCTCGACTACGAGCAGTACTTC
j_call: TRBJ1-1; clone_size: NA; d_call: NA; v_call: TRBV24-1; cdr3_aa: CATSDSFTTAEAFF; cdr3_nt: TGTGCCACCAGTGATTCTTTCACTACGGCTGAAGCTTTCTTT
j_call: TRBJ1-2; clone_size: NA; d_call: NA; v_call: TRBV11-2; cdr3_aa: CASSLDLGNYYGYTF; cdr3_nt: TGTGCCAGCAGCTTAGATTTGGGCAACTACTATGGCTACACCTTC
j_call: TRBJ2-2; clone_size: once; d_call: NA; v_call: TRBV5-1; cdr3_aa: CASLGLDPHRIEWSGELFF; cdr3_nt: TGCGCCAGCCTAGGCTTAGACCCCCACAGGATTGAGTGGTCCGGGGAGCTGTTTTTT
j_call: TRBJ1-4; clone_size: NA; d_call: NA; v_call: TRBV15; cdr3_aa: CATSRGTAEQEKLFF; cdr3_nt: TGTGCCACCAGCAGAGGGACAGCCGAACAGGAAAAACTGTTTTTT
j_call: TRBJ2-5; clone_size: NA; d_call: TRBD1; v_call: TRBV9; cdr3_aa: CASSPHGQGGSQVNF; cdr3_nt: TGTGCCAGCAGCCCTCACGGACAGGGGGGTTCGCAGGTTAACTTC
j_call: TRBJ2-5; clone_size: NA; d_call: TRBD1; v_call: TRBV3-1/TRBV3-2; cdr3_aa: CASSQKGADRETQYF; cdr3_nt: TGTGCCAGCAGCCAAAAGGGGGCGGACCGAGAGACCCAGTACTTC
j_call: TRBJ1-2; clone_size: NA; d_call: TRBD1; v_call: TRBV3-1/TRBV3-2; cdr3_aa: CASSPGQGGYTF; cdr3_nt: TGTGCCAGCAGCCCGGGACAGGGCGGCTACACCTTC
j_call: TRBJ2-7; clone_size: few; d_call: NA; v_call: TRBV5-5; cdr3_aa: CASSLGSAYEQYF; cdr3_nt: TGTGCCAGCAGCTTGGGGAGTGCCTACGAGCAGTACTTC
j_call: TRBJ2-7; clone_size: NA; d_call: NA; v_call: TRBV11-2; cdr3_aa: CASRLISSYEQYF; cdr3_nt: TGTGCCAGCAGGTTGATCAGCTCCTACGAGCAGTACTTC
j_call: TRBJ1-2; clone_size: NA; d_call: NA; v_call: TRBV28; cdr3_aa: CASSSPDRGLAGGYTF; cdr3_nt: TGTGCCAGCAGTTCCCCAGACCGGGGTCTAGCGGGTGGCTACACCTTC
j_call: TRBJ1-5; clone_size: NA; d_call: NA; v_call: TRBV7-2; cdr3_aa: CASSLSGAVQPQHF; cdr3_nt: TGTGCCAGCAGCCTATCAGGGGCGGTACAGCCCCAGCATTTT
j_call: TRBJ2-5; clone_size: NA; d_call: NA; v_call: TRBV7-2; cdr3_aa: CASSLDRTVQETQYF; cdr3_nt: TGTGCCAGCAGCTTAGATCGGACAGTTCAAGAGACCCAGTACTTC
j_call: TRBJ1-5; clone_size: NA; d_call: TRBD1; v_call: TRBV6-1; cdr3_aa: CASSDPRGQGFGPQHF; cdr3_nt: TGTGCCAGCAGTGATCCACGGGGACAGGGATTCGGGCCCCAGCATTTT
j_call: TRBJ2-3; clone_size: NA; d_call: NA; v_call: TRBV7-2; cdr3_aa: CASSLGGRTPQYF; cdr3_nt: TGTGCCAGCAGCTTAGGGGGGCGGACCCCTCAGTATTTT
j_call: TRBJ1-5; clone_size: NA; d_call: TRBD1; v_call: TRBV19; cdr3_aa: CASSIVGQGLQPQHF; cdr3_nt: TGTGCCAGTAGTATAGTGGGACAGGGGCTTCAGCCCCAGCATTTT
j_call: TRBJ2-5; clone_size: NA; d_call: NA; v_call: TRBV6-5; cdr3_aa: CATDGRGETQYF; cdr3_nt: TGTGCCACTGACGGACGGGGGGAGACCCAGTACTTC
j_call: TRBJ1-2; clone_size: NA; d_call: NA; v_call: TRBV6-1; cdr3_aa: CASSEQGELGYGYTF; cdr3_nt: TGTGCCAGCAGTGAACAGGGCGAGTTAGGCTATGGCTACACCTTC
j_call: TRBJ1-3; clone_size: NA; d_call: NA; v_call: TRBV30; cdr3_aa: CAWSGGNTIYF; cdr3_nt: TGTGCCTGGTCAGGGGGAAACACCATATATTTT
j_call: TRBJ2-2; clone_size: NA; d_call: NA; v_call: TRBV13; cdr3_aa: CASSPWGSGGGELFF; cdr3_nt: TGTGCCAGCAGCCCGTGGGGTAGCGGTGGCGGGGAGCTGTTTTTT
j_call: TRBJ1-4; clone_size: few; d_call: NA; v_call: TRBV18; cdr3_aa: CASSLYSQATNEKLFF; cdr3_nt: TGTGCCAGCTCACTCTACTCACAGGCAACTAATGAAAAACTGTTTTTT
j_call: TRBJ1-2; clone_size: NA; d_call: TRBD1; v_call: TRBV27; cdr3_aa: CASSIGTGPAYGYTF; cdr3_nt: TGTGCCAGCAGTATTGGGACAGGCCCTGCCTATGGCTACACCTTC
j_call: TRBJ1-1; clone_size: NA; d_call: TRBD1; v_call: TRBV30; cdr3_aa: CASTQGAEAFF; cdr3_nt: TGTGCCTCAACACAGGGGGCTGAAGCTTTCTTT
j_call: TRBJ1-1; clone_size: few; d_call: NA; v_call: TRBV3-1/TRBV3-2; cdr3_aa: CASSQDGGGTEAFF; cdr3_nt: TGTGCCAGCAGCCAAGATGGGGGAGGGACTGAAGCTTTCTTT